These 8 T cell receptor beta chains were all obtained from the same sample, sequenced in a study of identical twins. One entry per CDR3 protein, called by TCRdb with MiXCR from the 5' RACE reads. This table holds 500,000 or so distinct CDR3 sequences, 11% to 15% found once. Another study also made use of these data, one on yellow fever vaccine responses in identical twins.

The sequenced sample was CD4+ T cells sorted from blood. These receptors came from a woman in her late teens or twenties in good health.

The chain joins TRBV28 to TRBJ2-3; weak D call: TRBD2 (6 bases). CDR3 length equals 14 residues. V was cut by 5 bases and J by 5 bases, with 14 bases left in between. From germline, CDR1 is MDHEN and CDR2 SYDVKM. CDR3 amino acids: CASSLPPGGDTQYF. Written as DNA, the CDR3 is TGTGCCAGCAGTCTCCCCCCCGGGGGAGATACGCAGTATTTT.

The chain couples TRBV4-2 to TRBJ1-4; D perhaps matches TRBD1 (6 bases). CDR3 size: 14 residues. V was cut by 0 bases and J by 10 bases, with 12 bases left in between. Germline lookup yields CDR1 LGHNA and CDR2 YNFKEQ. The DNA of the CDR3 is TGTGCCAGCAGCCAAGATGCCAGGGGACGAAAACTGTTTTTT. This sequence encodes CASSQDARGRKLFF.

This clonotype was recorded at least ten times. The chain uses TRBV7-9 and TRBJ2-2; D gene uncertain. Germline V gene sequence: CDR1 SEHNR, CDR2 FQNEAQ (reference sequence). Trimming took off 4 bases at V and 3 bases at J, with 15 bases between the two ends. This CDR3 has 16 residues. The CDR3 DNA sequence: TGTGCCAGCAGCTCCAGTTACTCTCGGGACACCGGGGAGCTGTTTTTT. Amino acid sequence: CASSSSYSRDTGELFF.

This clonotype was picked up a small number of times. The chain links TRBV20-1 to TRBJ1-2; D not certain. Looked up from germline, CDR1 is DFQATT and CDR2 is SNEGSKA (reference sequence). This CDR3 comprises 14 residues. Trimming pared 5 bases from V and 4 bases from J, leaving 17 bases between. CDR3 region: CSAFDTGKAYGYTF. DNA for the CDR3: TGCAGTGCTTTTGACACGGGAAAGGCCTATGGCTACACCTTC.

The V call is TRBV20-1, the J call TRBJ1-5; 7 bases are shared with TRBD1. CDR3 length: 13 residues. Looked up from germline, CDR1 is DFQATT and CDR2 is SNEGSKA (reference sequence). With 3 bases clipped from V and 7 bases from J, the junction kept 6 bases outside the gene matches. The CDR3 loop is CSARPTGRQPQHF. The CDR3 DNA follows: TGCAGTGCTAGGCCGACAGGGCGCCAGCCCCAGCATTTT.

The sample holds many counts of this clonotype. The V gene is TRBV28, the J gene TRBJ2-6; 10 bases are a match to TRBD1. Germline trimming cut 8 bases from V and 2 bases from J; bases unmatched to any gene: 12. The CDR3 has 18 residues. Germline V gene data show CDR1 as MDHEN and CDR2 as SYDVKM. The CDR3 nucleotides read TGTGCCAGCTCCTCTAATACCGGGACAGGGGCTGGGGCCAACGTCCTGACTTTC. Translating it yields CASSSNTGTGAGANVLTF.

This clonotype was detected ten times or more. This chain connects TRBV15 to TRBJ1-6; D not resolved. The germline CDR1 and CDR2 sequences are LNHNV and YYDKDF (reference sequence). This CDR3 has 13 residues. V lost 1 base and J lost 7, with 5 bases in between. Written as DNA, the CDR3 is TGTGCCACCAGCAGAGGGGAAAATTCACCCCTCCACTTT. Protein: CATSRGENSPLHF.

The chain employs TRBV3-1 and TRBJ2-7; 13 bases align to TRBD2. The CDR3 runs to 16 residues. Trimming took 4 bases from V and 5 from J; bases not matched to a gene: 8. The germline V gene encodes CDR1 LGHDT and CDR2 YNNKEL (reference sequence). CDR3: CASSRTSGGAGNEQYF. Here the CDR3 DNA reads TGTGCCAGCAGCCGTACTAGCGGGGGGGCCGGGAACGAGCAGTACTTC.